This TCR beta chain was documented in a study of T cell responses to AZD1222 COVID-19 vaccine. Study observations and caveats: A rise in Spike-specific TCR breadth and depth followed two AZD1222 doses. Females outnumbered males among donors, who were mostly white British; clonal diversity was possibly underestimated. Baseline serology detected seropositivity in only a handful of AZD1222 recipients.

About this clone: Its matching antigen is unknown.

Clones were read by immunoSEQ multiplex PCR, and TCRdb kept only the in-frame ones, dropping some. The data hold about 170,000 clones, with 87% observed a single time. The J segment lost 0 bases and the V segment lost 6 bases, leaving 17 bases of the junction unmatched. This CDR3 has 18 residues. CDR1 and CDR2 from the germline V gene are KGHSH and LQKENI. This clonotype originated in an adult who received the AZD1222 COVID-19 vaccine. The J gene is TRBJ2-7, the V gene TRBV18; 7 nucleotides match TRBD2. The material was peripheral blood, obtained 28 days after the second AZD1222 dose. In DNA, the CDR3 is TGTGCCAGCTCCCTCGGGGAGGGCGGTCCCGGGTTCTCCTACGAGCAGTACTTC. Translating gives CASSLGEGGPGFSYEQYF.